This T cell receptor beta chain was retrieved from a study of prognosis after radiotherapy for stage I lung cancer. Turning to the study itself: Therapy given concurrently with stereotactic body radiotherapy reached no patient. Study outcomes and limitations: After stereotactic body radiation therapy, patients with later distant metastases showed lower Shannon entropy.

CDR3 length: 16 amino acids. In germline, CDR1 is SGHRS, CDR2 YFSETQ. By two-round multiplex PCR, the TCR beta CDR3 was amplified from genomic DNA. Gene-specific TRBV and TRBJ primers were used in PCR round one. TCRdb re-called the multiplex PCR reads through MiXCR, storing one row per CDR3 protein. This repertoire shows about 35,000 distinct CDR3 sequences, less than 40% found once; its top ten account for 16%. This clonotype was seen only a few times. The antigen remains undetermined. Germline is not matched at one junction end, which may reflect a read error. This clonotype originated in a donor aged 50 or older with non-small cell lung cancer. The J gene is TRBJ2-5, the V gene TRBV5-1, with a weak D call TRBD2 (6 bases). Sequencing used PBMCs, obtained before or after stereotactic body radiation therapy (not recorded which). CDR3 loop: CASSLAGDSGQDTQYF. As DNA, the CDR3 is TGCGCCAGCAGCTTGGCCGGAGATAGCGGCCAAGATACCCAGTACTTC.